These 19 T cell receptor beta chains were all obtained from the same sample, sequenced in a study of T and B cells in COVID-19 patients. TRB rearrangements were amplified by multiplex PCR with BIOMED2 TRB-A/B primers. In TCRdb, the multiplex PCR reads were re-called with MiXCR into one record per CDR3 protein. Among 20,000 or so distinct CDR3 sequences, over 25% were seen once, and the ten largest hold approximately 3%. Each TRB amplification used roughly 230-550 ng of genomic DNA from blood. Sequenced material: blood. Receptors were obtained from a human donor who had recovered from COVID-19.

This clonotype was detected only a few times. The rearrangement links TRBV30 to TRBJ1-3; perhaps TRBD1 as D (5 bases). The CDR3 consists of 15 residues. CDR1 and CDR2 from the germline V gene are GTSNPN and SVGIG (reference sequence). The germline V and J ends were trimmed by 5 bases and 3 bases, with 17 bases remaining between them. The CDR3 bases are TGTGCCTGGGCGCAGGGACGGAGGAGTGGAAACACCATATATTTT. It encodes CAWAQGRRSGNTIYF.

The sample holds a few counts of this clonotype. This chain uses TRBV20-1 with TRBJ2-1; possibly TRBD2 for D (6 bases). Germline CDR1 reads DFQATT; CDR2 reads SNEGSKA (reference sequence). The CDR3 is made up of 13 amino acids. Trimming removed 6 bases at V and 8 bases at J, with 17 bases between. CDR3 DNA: TGCAGTGCCCGTAGCGGCGCGCTCGATGAGCAGTTCTTC. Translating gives CSARSGALDEQFF.

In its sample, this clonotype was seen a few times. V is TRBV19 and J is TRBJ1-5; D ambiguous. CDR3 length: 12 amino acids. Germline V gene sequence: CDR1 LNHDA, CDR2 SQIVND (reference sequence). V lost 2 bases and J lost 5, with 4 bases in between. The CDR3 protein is CASSIKDQPQHF. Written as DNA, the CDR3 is TGTGCCAGTAGTATAAAGGATCAGCCCCAGCATTTT.

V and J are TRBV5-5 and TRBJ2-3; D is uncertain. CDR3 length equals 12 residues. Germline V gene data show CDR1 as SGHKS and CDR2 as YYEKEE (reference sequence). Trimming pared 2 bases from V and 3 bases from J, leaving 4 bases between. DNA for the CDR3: TGTGCCAGCAGCTTAGTTACAGATACGCAGTATTTT. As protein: CASSLVTDTQYF.

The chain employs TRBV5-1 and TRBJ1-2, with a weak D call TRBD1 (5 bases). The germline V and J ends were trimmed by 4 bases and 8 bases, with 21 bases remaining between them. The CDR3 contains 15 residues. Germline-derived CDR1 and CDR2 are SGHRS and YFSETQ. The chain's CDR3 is CASSIRDGNIGGYTF. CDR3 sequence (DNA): TGCGCCAGCAGCATACGGGACGGGAACATTGGGGGCTACACCTTC.

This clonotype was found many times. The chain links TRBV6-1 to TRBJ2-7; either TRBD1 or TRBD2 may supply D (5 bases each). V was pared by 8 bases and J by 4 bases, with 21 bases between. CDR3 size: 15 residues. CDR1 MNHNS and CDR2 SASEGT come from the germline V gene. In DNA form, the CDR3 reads TGTGCCAGCCTCCCGGAACCTAGTGGGGGATACGAGCAGTACTTC. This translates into CASLPEPSGGYEQYF.

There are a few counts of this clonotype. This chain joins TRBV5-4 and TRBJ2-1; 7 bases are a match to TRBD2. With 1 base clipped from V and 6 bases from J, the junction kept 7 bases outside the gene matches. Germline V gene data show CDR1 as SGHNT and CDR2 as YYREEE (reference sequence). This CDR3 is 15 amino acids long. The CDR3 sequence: CASSLSATSLNEQFF. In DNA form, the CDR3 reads TGTGCCAGCAGCTTGTCGGCGACTAGCCTCAATGAGCAGTTCTTC. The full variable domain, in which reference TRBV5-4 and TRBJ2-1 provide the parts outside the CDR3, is ETGVTQSPTHLIKTRGQQVTLRCSSQSGHNTVSWYQQALGQGPQFIFQYYREEENGRGNFPPRFSGLQFPNYSSELNVNALELDDSALYLCASSLSATSLNEQFFGPGTRLTVL.

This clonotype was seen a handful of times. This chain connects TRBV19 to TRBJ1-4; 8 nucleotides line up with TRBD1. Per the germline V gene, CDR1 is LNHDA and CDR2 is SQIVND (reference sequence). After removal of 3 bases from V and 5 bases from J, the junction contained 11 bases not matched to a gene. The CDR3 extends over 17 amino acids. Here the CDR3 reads CASSMGTGWGENEKLFF. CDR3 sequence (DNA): TGTGCCAGTAGTATGGGGACAGGTTGGGGAGAGAATGAAAAACTGTTTTTT. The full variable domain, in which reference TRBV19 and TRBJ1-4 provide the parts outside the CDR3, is DGGITQSPKYLFRKEGQNVTLSCEQNLNHDAMYWYRQDPGQGLRLIYYSQIVNDFQKGDIAEGYSVSREKKESFPLTVTSAQKNPTAFYLCASSMGTGWGENEKLFFGSGTQLSVL.

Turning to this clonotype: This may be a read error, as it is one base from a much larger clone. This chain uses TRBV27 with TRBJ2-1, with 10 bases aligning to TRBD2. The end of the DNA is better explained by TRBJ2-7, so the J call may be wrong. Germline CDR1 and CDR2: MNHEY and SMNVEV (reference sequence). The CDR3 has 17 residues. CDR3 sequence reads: CASRASGGRSSYNEQYF. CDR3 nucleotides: TGTGCCAGCAGAGCTAGCGGGGGCCGAAGCTCCTACAATGAGCAGTACTTC.

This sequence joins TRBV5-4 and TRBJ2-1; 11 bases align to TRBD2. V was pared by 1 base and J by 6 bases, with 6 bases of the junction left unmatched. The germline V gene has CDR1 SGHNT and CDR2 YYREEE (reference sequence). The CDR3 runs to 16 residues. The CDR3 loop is CASSLPSGTSGNEQFF. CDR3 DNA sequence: TGTGCCAGCAGCTTGCCTTCCGGGACTAGCGGCAATGAGCAGTTCTTC.

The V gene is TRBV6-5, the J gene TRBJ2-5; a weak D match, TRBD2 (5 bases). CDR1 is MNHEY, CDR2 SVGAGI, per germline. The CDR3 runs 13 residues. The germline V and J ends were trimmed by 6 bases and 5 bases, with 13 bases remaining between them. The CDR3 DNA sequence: TGTGCCAGCAGCCACAGAGGGCAGGAGACCCAGTACTTC. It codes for CASSHRGQETQYF.

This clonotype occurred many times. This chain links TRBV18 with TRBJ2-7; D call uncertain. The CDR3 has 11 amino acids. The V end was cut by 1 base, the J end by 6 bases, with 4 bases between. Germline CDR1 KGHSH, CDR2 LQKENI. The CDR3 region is CASSPLREQYF. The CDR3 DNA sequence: TGTGCCAGCTCACCACTGCGCGAGCAGTACTTC.

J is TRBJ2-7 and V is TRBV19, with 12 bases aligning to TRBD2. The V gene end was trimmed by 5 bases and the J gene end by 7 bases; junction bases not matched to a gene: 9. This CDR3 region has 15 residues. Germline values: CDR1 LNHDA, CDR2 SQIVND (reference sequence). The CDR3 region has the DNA TGTGCCAGTAGTCCAAGGACTAGCGGGGCCACGGAGCAGTACTTC. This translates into CASSPRTSGATEQYF.

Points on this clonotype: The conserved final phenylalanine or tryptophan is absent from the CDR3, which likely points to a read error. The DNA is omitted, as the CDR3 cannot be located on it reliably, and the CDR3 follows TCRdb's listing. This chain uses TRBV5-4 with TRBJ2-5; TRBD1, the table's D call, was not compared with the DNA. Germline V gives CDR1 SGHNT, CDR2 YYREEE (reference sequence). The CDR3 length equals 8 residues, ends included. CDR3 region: CASSLWDL.

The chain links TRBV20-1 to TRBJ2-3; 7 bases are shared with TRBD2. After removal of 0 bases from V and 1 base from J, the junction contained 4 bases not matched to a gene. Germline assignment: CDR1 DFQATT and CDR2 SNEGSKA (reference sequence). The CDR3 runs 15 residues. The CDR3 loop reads CSAREAGRGTDTQYF. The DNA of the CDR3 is TGCAGTGCTAGAGAAGCGGGGCGGGGCACAGATACGCAGTATTTT.

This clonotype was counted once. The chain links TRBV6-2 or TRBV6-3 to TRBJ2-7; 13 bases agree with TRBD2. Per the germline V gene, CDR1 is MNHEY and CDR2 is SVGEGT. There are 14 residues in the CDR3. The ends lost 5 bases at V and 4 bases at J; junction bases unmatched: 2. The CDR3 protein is CASSGLAGVYEQYF. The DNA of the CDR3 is TGTGCCAGCAGTGGACTAGCGGGGGTGTACGAGCAGTACTTC.

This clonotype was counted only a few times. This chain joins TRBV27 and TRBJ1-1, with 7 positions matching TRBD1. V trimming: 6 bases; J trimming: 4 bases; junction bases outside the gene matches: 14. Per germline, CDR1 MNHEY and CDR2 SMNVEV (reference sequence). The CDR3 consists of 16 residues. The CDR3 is CASSFTRDSIPTEAFF. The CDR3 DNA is TGTGCCAGCAGCTTCACCCGGGACAGCATTCCCACTGAAGCTTTCTTT.

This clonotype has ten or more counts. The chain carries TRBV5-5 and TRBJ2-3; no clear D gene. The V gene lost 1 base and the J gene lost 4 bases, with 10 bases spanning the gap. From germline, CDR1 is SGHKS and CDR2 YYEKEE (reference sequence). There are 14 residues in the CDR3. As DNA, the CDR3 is TGTGCCAGCAGCTTGTTTAGCCTCCCAGATACGCAGTATTTT. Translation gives CASSLFSLPDTQYF.

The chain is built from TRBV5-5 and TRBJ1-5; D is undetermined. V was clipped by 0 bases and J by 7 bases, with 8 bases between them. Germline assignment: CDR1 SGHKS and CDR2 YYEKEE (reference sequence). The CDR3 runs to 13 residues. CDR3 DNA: TGTGCCAGCAGCTTGGGCCGTCTGCAGCCCCAGCATTTT. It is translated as CASSLGRLQPQHF. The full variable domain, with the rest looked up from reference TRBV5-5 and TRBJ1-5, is DAGVTQSPTHLIKTRGQQVTLRCSPISGHKSVSWYQQVLGQGPQFIFQYYEKEERGRGNFPDRFSARQFPNYSSELNVNALLLGDSALYLCASSLGRLQPQHFGDGTRLSIL.